One sample yielded the 24 T cell receptor beta chains listed below, sequenced in a study of metastatic and nonmetastatic thyroid tumors. No patient had received any treatment before thyroid surgery. TCRdb re-called clones via MiXCR from the PCR reads. The table records tens of thousands of clones, around a fifth of them present only once. The specimen sequenced was blood. All receptors derive from a female donor with papillary thyroid cancer or a benign thyroid nodule (not recorded which). Some clones in this sample may be carry-over from other donors' samples.

V gene TRBV5-1 combines with J gene TRBJ2-7, with D tentatively TRBD1 (5 bases). V gave up 1 base and J gave up 0 bases, with 11 bases separating them. Germline CDR1 is SGHRS and CDR2 is YFSETQ. CDR3 length equals 15 residues. In DNA form, the CDR3 reads TGCGCCAGCAGCTTGTTGGCAGGGAACTCCTACGAGCAGTACTTC. Protein: CASSLLAGNSYEQYF.

This clone showed up many times. This sequence joins TRBV4-1 and TRBJ2-5; D tentatively reads TRBD1 or TRBD2 (5 bases each). The CDR3 length is 14 residues. Germline CDR1 and CDR2: MGHRA and YSYEKL. Trimming took 3 bases from V and 2 from J, leaving 10 bases between them. Here the CDR3 reads CASSQGPLQETQYF. The CDR3 DNA follows: TGCGCCAGCAGCCAGGGACCGCTGCAAGAGACCCAGTACTTC.

The sample holds many counts of this clone. This sequence joins TRBV20-1 and TRBJ2-7, with D possibly being TRBD1 (6 bases). The CDR3 covers 13 residues. The V end lost 3 bases, the J end lost 3 bases, and 12 bases lay between the germline ends. Germline CDR1 reads DFQATT; CDR2 reads SNEGSKA (reference sequence). CDR3 protein: CSARGAEIYEQYF. Written as DNA, the CDR3 is TGCAGTGCTAGGGGGGCAGAGATCTACGAGCAGTACTTC.

The V and J genes are TRBV7-6 and TRBJ2-3; TRBD2 matches at 7 bases. CDR3 size: 17 residues. Per the germline V gene, CDR1 is SGHVS and CDR2 is FNYEAQ. The J segment lost 0 bases and the V segment lost 5 bases, leaving 11 bases of the junction unmatched. The CDR3 DNA reads as TGTGCCAGCAGCCCAGACCCAGCGGGGACTAGCACAGATACGCAGTATTTT. Translated: CASSPDPAGTSTDTQYF.

The sample holds many counts of this clone. This chain connects TRBV12-3 or TRBV12-4 to TRBJ2-7; D possibly corresponds to TRBD1 (5 bases). V was cut by 6 bases and J by 1 base, with 13 bases left in between. The length of the CDR3 is 14 residues. The CDR3 nucleotides read TGTGCCAGCAGCTCAGGGTTGGAGTCCTACGAGCAGTACTTC. Amino acids: CASSSGLESYEQYF.

In the case of this clone: This same CDR3 is encoded by further DNA sequences in the sample. The rearrangement links TRBV6-1 to TRBJ2-3, with D possibly matching TRBD1 (5 bases). The CDR3 runs 15 residues. Germline V lookup: CDR1 MNHNS, CDR2 SASEGT. The ends were cut back, 1 base at V and 7 bases at J, with 15 bases in the middle. The DNA of the CDR3 is TGTGCCAGCAGTGAAGGTGCAGGGTCCCCATATACGCAGTATTTT. It yields the protein CASSEGAGSPYTQYF.

A remark on this clone: A much larger clone differs from this one at a single base, so this may be a read error. This chain joins TRBV5-8 and TRBJ2-5; either TRBD1 or TRBD2 may supply D (5 bases each). Germline CDR1 and CDR2: SGHTS and YDEGEE. CDR3 length: 13 residues. CDR3 region: CASSRDRQDTQYF. The CDR3 coding sequence is TGTGCCAGCAGCCGGGACCGCCAAGATACCCAGTACTTC.

This clone was recorded at least ten times. The CDR3 DNA follows: TGCGCCAGCAGCTCCGGACAGGGGGCCTACACTGAAGCTTTCTTT. The encoded protein is CASSSGQGAYTEAFF. This chain connects TRBV5-1 to TRBJ1-1, with 11 bases matching TRBD1. In germline, CDR1 is SGHRS, CDR2 YFSETQ. The CDR3 length is 15 residues. Losses at the gene ends were 3 bases for V and 3 bases for J; bases not matched to a gene: 4.

Points on this clone: It may be a read error: a sequence one base away is much more abundant. Other DNA sequences within the sample encode an identical CDR3. The chain couples TRBV2 to TRBJ1-4; TRBD1 agrees at 8 bases. V shed 6 bases, J shed 7 bases, and the junction held 7 bases outside the gene matches. CDR3 length: 14 amino acids. CDR1 and CDR2 (germline): SNHLY, FYNNEI. The CDR3 bases are TGTGCCAGCAGCTCCGGGACAGGTCGTGAAAAACTGTTTTTT. This translates into CASSSGTGREKLFF.

The chain employs TRBV20-1 and TRBJ2-4; 9 nucleotides line up with TRBD1. The V and J ends lost 6 bases and 4 bases, in that order; junction bases with no gene match: 4. Per the germline V gene, CDR1 is DFQATT and CDR2 is SNEGSKA (reference sequence). There are 13 residues in the CDR3. The CDR3 coding sequence is TGCAGTGCCGAGGACAGGGGAAAAAACATTCAGTACTTC. Translating it yields CSAEDRGKNIQYF.

This clone has a count of ten or more. The chain uses TRBV3-1 and TRBJ2-7; TRBD2 agrees at 7 bases. Germline CDR1 is LGHDT and CDR2 is YNNKEL (reference sequence). The CDR3 extends over 16 amino acids. V shed 2 bases and J 3 bases; nucleotides not matched to a gene: 10. The DNA of the CDR3 is TGTGCCAGCAGCCAAAGGGGTGGCGGGAGAGACTACGAGCAGTACTTC. Protein sequence: CASSQRGGGRDYEQYF.

In its sample, this clone was seen many times. The V call is TRBV6-6, the J call TRBJ1-5, with D tentatively TRBD1 (6 bases). Germline values: CDR1 MNHNY, CDR2 SVGAGI (reference sequence). The V end was cut by 3 bases, the J end by 6 bases, with 15 bases between. The CDR3 contains 15 residues. The CDR3 sequence: CASSYLGGGGQPQHF. As DNA, the CDR3 is TGTGCCAGCAGTTATTTAGGGGGGGGGGGTCAGCCCCAGCATTTT.

The rearrangement links TRBV19 to TRBJ2-7; perhaps TRBD2 as D (5 bases). This CDR3 spans 14 amino acids. Per germline, CDR1 LNHDA and CDR2 SQIVND (reference sequence). Trimming took 6 bases from V and 11 from J, leaving 23 bases between them. The CDR3 loop is CASSSHPGRPEKYF. The CDR3 bases are TGTGCCAGTAGCAGCCACCCGGGAAGACCGGAGAAGTACTTC.

At least ten counts were recorded for this clone. The CDR3 spells CASSLNEKLFF. The CDR3, as DNA: TGTGCCAGCAGTCTAAATGAAAAACTGTTTTTT. The gene calls are TRBV28 and TRBJ1-4; unclear D gene. The ends were cut back, 5 bases at V and 5 bases at J, with 3 bases in the middle. The CDR3 spans 11 residues. Germline assignment: CDR1 MDHEN and CDR2 SYDVKM.

This chain connects TRBV20-1 to TRBJ2-7; possible D gene TRBD1, 6 bases. Germline V gives CDR1 DFQATT, CDR2 SNEGSKA (reference sequence). The CDR3 covers 13 residues. Trimming stripped 5 bases from V and 4 bases from J, with 15 bases between. CDR3 nucleotides: TGCAGTGCTTTAGTTCAGGGGAATTACGAGCAGTACTTC. Translation gives CSALVQGNYEQYF.

The sample holds many counts of this clone. Mismatch with germline at one junction end may stem from a read error. The chain carries TRBV7-7 and TRBJ2-1; 8 nucleotides line up with TRBD2. The germline CDR1 and CDR2 sequences are SSHAT and FNYEAQ (reference sequence). The length of the CDR3 is 19 residues. The DNA for the CDR3 is TGTGCTAGCAGCCCCCTTCTTGGGAGCGTGAGCGGGAGTGGAGATGAGCAGTTCTTC. Amino acids: CASSPLLGSVSGSGDEQFF.

There are many counts of this clone. CDR3 residues: CASTPEEFSGANVLTF. CDR3 sequence (DNA): TGTGCCAGTACCCCGGAGGAGTTCTCTGGGGCCAACGTCCTGACTTTC. V is TRBV19 and J is TRBJ2-6; maybe TRBD2 (5 bases). The CDR3 contains 16 residues. The germline V gene has CDR1 LNHDA and CDR2 SQIVND (reference sequence). Trimming cost V 7 bases and J 0 bases, with 13 bases left between them.

This clone was seen at least ten times. The chain uses TRBV5-6 and TRBJ2-3; D unresolved. The CDR3 extends over 13 amino acids. CDR1 and CDR2 from the germline V gene are SGHDT and YYEEEE. Trimming stripped 6 bases from V and 1 base from J, with 9 bases between. CDR3 in DNA: TGTGCCAGCATTACTGGGCGCACAGATACGCAGTATTTT. The encoded protein is CASITGRTDTQYF.

This clone has ten or more counts. The chain joins TRBV28 to TRBJ2-5, with 9 bases fitting TRBD1. CDR3 length equals 15 residues. Germline values: CDR1 MDHEN, CDR2 SYDVKM. The ends lost 6 bases at V and 2 bases at J; junction bases unmatched: 7. CDR3 DNA sequence: TGTGCCAGCAGCGGGGACAGGGCCAGTCAAGAGACCCAGTACTTC. This codes for CASSGDRASQETQYF.

The CDR3 nucleotides are TGTGCCAGCAGCTTAGAGATCTCTAGGTACTCTAGCACAGATACGCAGTATTTT. Its translation: CASSLEISRYSSTDTQYF. The chain joins TRBV11-2 to TRBJ2-3; D unresolved. V was cut by 0 bases and J by 0 bases, with 16 bases left in between. Germline V gene lookup returns CDR1 SGHAT and CDR2 FQNNGV. This CDR3 comprises 18 residues.

This clone came up many times. The chain is built from TRBV7-8 and TRBJ2-7; either TRBD1 or TRBD2 may supply D (5 bases each). Germline CDR1 reads SGHVS; CDR2 reads FQNEAQ. Trimming shortened V by 5 bases and J by 6 bases, and 14 bases separated the two germline ends. The CDR3 totals 13 residues. DNA of the CDR3: TGTGCCAGCAGCCCCAACCGAGGGGCCGAGCAGTACTTC. Residues: CASSPNRGAEQYF.

Note on this clone: The junction departs from germline at one end; a sequencing error may be responsible. The gene calls are TRBV28 and TRBJ1-2, with 9 bases identical to TRBD1. The germline V gene has CDR1 MDHEN and CDR2 SYDVKM. The CDR3 consists of 21 residues. CDR3 sequence: CASSLIMVGWTGVVEDYVYTF. CDR3 nucleotide sequence: TGTGCCAGCAGTTTGATTATGGTTGGGTGGACAGGGGTCGTCGAGGACTATGTCTACACCTTC.

This clone was picked up many times. The chain employs TRBV7-2 and TRBJ2-7, with a tentative D call TRBD1 (6 bases). The CDR3 runs to 13 residues. Germline V gene data show CDR1 as SGHTA and CDR2 as FQGNSA. Trimming cost V 3 bases and J 3 bases, with 9 bases left between them. The CDR3 coding sequence is TGTGCCAGCAGCTTCGGGACATACTACGAGCAGTACTTC. It specifies CASSFGTYYEQYF.

About this clone itself: At one end, the junction sequence differs from germline, possibly due to a read error. The chain combines TRBV7-2 with TRBJ2-7; 9 bases agree with TRBD2. This CDR3 region has 15 residues. Germline V CDR1 and CDR2: SGHTA, FQGNSA. This chain's CDR3 is CSSSARTSETYEQYF. DNA of the CDR3: TGTTCCAGCAGCGCCCGGACTAGCGAAACCTACGAGCAATACTTC.